These 21 T cell receptor beta chains were sequenced from one sample in a study of blood T cell repertoires in COVID-19. Data came from immunoSEQ multiplex PCR; TCRdb stores just in-frame clones and leaves some out. The sample carries hundreds of thousands of clones, about 88% recorded once. The sequenced material came from peripheral blood. The source is a woman aged 60-75 years with COVID-19, enrolled during active disease.

The chain has TRBV5-4 and TRBJ2-1, with D possibly matching TRBD2 (5 bases). Germline V gene lookup returns CDR1 SGHNT and CDR2 YYREEE (reference sequence). Trimming cost V 0 bases and J 3 bases, with 7 bases left between them. The CDR3 consists of 14 residues. The CDR3 DNA reads TGTGCCAGCAGCTTGGTCGGGGACTACAATGAGCAGTTCTTC. Protein sequence: CASSLVGDYNEQFF. Looking up the rest from reference TRBV5-4 and TRBJ2-1 gives the full variable domain: ETGVTQSPTHLIKTRGQQVTLRCSSQSGHNTVSWYQQALGQGPQFIFQYYREEENGRGNFPPRFSGLQFPNYSSELNVNALELDDSALYLCASSLVGDYNEQFFGPGTRLTVL.

The chain is built from TRBV9 and TRBJ1-2; possibly TRBD1 for D (6 bases). Looked up from germline, CDR1 is SGDLS and CDR2 is YYNGEE. The CDR3 has 13 residues. Trimming left V 4 bases short and J 6 bases short, with 13 bases between. CDR3 nucleotides: TGTGCCAGCAGCCCCAACAGGGCGGATGGCTACACCTTC. This translates into CASSPNRADGYTF.

V and J are TRBV9 and TRBJ2-1, with 7 bases lining up with TRBD1. V dropped 2 bases and J dropped 7; count of bases not matched to a gene: 9. CDR1 and CDR2 (germline): SGDLS, YYNGEE. This CDR3 region has 15 residues. The CDR3 bases are TGTGCCAGCAGCGTCTCGGGACAGCCCCGGAATGAGCAGTTCTTC. This gives the protein CASSVSGQPRNEQFF.

This sequence joins TRBV7-2 and TRBJ1-1, with D possibly being TRBD1 (6 bases). There are 18 residues in the CDR3. V was trimmed by 0 bases and J by 1 base, leaving 18 bases between them. Germline loops: CDR1 SGHTA, CDR2 FQGNSA. The CDR3 DNA reads as TGTGCCAGCAGCTTAGCGCCAGGGGACGGCGCGGGGAACACTGAAGCTTTCTTT. Amino acids: CASSLAPGDGAGNTEAFF. Looking up the rest from reference TRBV7-2 and TRBJ1-1 gives the full variable domain: GAGVSQSPSNKVTEKGKDVELRCDPISGHTALYWYRQSLGQGLEFLIYFQGNSAPDKSGLPSDRFSAERTGGSVSTLTIQRTQQEDSAVYLCASSLAPGDGAGNTEAFFGQGTRLTVV.

This clone was seen once. The CDR3 DNA is TGTGCCAGCAGCCCACACCCCGGGATCAGACTGGATACGCAGTATTTT. This encodes CASSPHPGIRLDTQYF. V and J are TRBV9 and TRBJ2-3; a weak D match, TRBD2 (5 bases). Germline V gene data show CDR1 as SGDLS and CDR2 as YYNGEE. V was shortened by 4 bases and J by 6 bases, with 21 bases between the two germline ends. The CDR3 has 16 residues.

The chain employs TRBV6-5 and TRBJ1-3, with D possibly matching TRBD1 (6 bases). Trimming removed 0 bases from V and 2 bases from J, with 11 bases in between. The germline CDR1 and CDR2 sequences are MNHEY and SVGAGI. The CDR3 sequence is 16 residues long. For the CDR3, the DNA is TGTGCCAGCAGTTACTCCAGGGGATCGCCTGGAAACACCATATATTTT. This gives the protein CASSYSRGSPGNTIYF.

This chain joins TRBV5-1 and TRBJ2-3; no definite D call. Per the germline V gene, CDR1 is SGHRS and CDR2 is YFSETQ. CDR3 length: 13 amino acids. The V end was cut by 3 bases, the J end by 1 base, with 6 bases between. CDR3 loop: CASSYSGTDTQYF. As DNA, the CDR3 is TGCGCCAGCAGCTACTCTGGCACAGATACGCAGTATTTT.

The chain uses TRBV20-1 and TRBJ2-7, with D unclear. The ends were cut back, 5 bases at V and 1 base at J, with 6 bases in the middle. Germline lookup yields CDR1 DFQATT and CDR2 SNEGSKA (reference sequence). The CDR3 totals 11 residues. DNA of the CDR3: TGCAGTGCTTCCCTATCCTACGAGCAGTACTTC. Translated, it gives CSASLSYEQYF.

In this sample, this clone turned up a few times. This rearrangement joins TRBV7-6 to TRBJ1-5; the match to TRBD1 covers 8 bases. CDR3 size: 14 residues. Germline-derived CDR1 and CDR2 are SGHVS and FNYEAQ. J was trimmed by 5 bases and V by 5 bases; bases with no gene match: 5. This CDR3 is CASSPQGAHQPQHF. In nucleotides, the CDR3 is TGTGCCAGCAGCCCTCAGGGGGCTCATCAGCCCCAGCATTTT.

This chain connects TRBV5-1 to TRBJ2-1, with D perhaps TRBD2 (6 bases). This CDR3 has 15 amino acids. Trimming stripped 2 bases from V and 2 bases from J, with 11 bases between. Germline V gene sequence: CDR1 SGHRS, CDR2 YFSETQ. The DNA of the CDR3 is TGCGCCAGCAGCTTAGGTAGCGGAGCCTACAATGAGCAGTTCTTC. This gives the protein CASSLGSGAYNEQFF.

This chain uses TRBV19 with TRBJ1-1, with D possibly matching TRBD1 (5 bases). This CDR3 is 14 amino acids long. Per germline, CDR1 LNHDA and CDR2 SQIVND (reference sequence). Trimming took off 2 bases at V and 6 bases at J, with 13 bases between the two ends. The CDR3 sequence is CASSIQGGSPEAFF. The CDR3, as DNA: TGTGCCAGTAGTATACAGGGCGGTAGCCCTGAAGCTTTCTTT.

The V and J genes are TRBV3-1 (or the pseudogene TRBV3-2) and TRBJ2-3, with 14 bases aligning to TRBD2. CDR1 and CDR2 (germline): LGHDT, YNNKEL (reference sequence). The ends lost 5 bases at V and 0 bases at J; junction bases unmatched: 7. CDR3 length: 18 amino acids. The CDR3 loop is CASSYWGLAGESTDTQYF. CDR3 DNA: TGTGCCAGCAGCTACTGGGGACTAGCGGGGGAGAGCACAGATACGCAGTATTTT.

The chain carries TRBV5-1 and TRBJ1-5; 7 bases agree with TRBD1. The length of the CDR3 is 13 residues. The V gene end was trimmed by 3 bases and the J gene end by 4 bases; junction bases not matched to a gene: 1. Germline lookup yields CDR1 SGHRS and CDR2 YFSETQ. The CDR3 loop reads CASSSGQNQPQHF. As DNA, the CDR3 is TGCGCCAGCAGCTCGGGACAGAATCAGCCCCAGCATTTT.

This clone was counted a single time. This chain links TRBV10-3 with TRBJ2-3, with 8 bases that match TRBD2. CDR3 size: 14 residues. The trim removed 6 bases at V and 4 bases at J, leaving 6 bases unmatched. The V gene's germline CDR1 is ENHRY and CDR2 SYGVKD. This CDR3 reads CAISSGGRADTQYF. CDR3 coding DNA: TGTGCCATCAGCTCGGGGGGGCGGGCAGATACGCAGTATTTT.

This sequence joins TRBV6-2 or TRBV6-3 and TRBJ2-4; 11 positions agree with TRBD2. The trim removed 0 bases at V and 0 bases at J, leaving 4 bases unmatched. This CDR3 spans 18 amino acids. CDR1 is MNHEY, CDR2 SVGEGT, per germline. The DNA of the CDR3 is TGTGCCAGCAGTTACTCGAGCACTAGCGGGGGAGCCAAAAACATTCAGTACTTC. It translates to CASSYSSTSGGAKNIQYF.

The chain uses TRBV30 and TRBJ2-2, with D tentatively TRBD1 (5 bases). Germline loops: CDR1 GTSNPN, CDR2 SVGIG (reference sequence). V shed 8 bases and J shed 1 base, with 17 bases lying between them. There are 15 residues in the CDR3. CDR3 loop: CAQAPGQGNTGELFF. Written as DNA, the CDR3 is TGTGCCCAAGCCCCCGGCCAGGGGAACACCGGGGAGCTGTTTTTT.

The chain carries TRBV21-1 and TRBJ1-1; TRBD1, the D gene given by the table, was not confirmed from the DNA. TRBV21-1 is assigned pseudogene status. CDR3 size: 18 residues. The CDR3 nucleotides are TGTGCCAGCAGCCCCCGGGGACAGGGGGCTCCCCGACGCCCTGAAGCTTTCTTT. This translates into CASSPRGQGAPRRPEAFF.

This clone was seen more than once but under ten times. The genes are TRBV19 and TRBJ1-2; TRBD1 is a possible D gene (5 bases). Germline V gene data show CDR1 as LNHDA and CDR2 as SQIVND (reference sequence). Trimming took 3 bases from V and 6 from J, leaving 14 bases between them. This CDR3 spans 14 amino acids. The CDR3 coding sequence is TGTGCCAGTAGTATCTTTCAGTTAGGGGATGGCTACACCTTC. It codes for CASSIFQLGDGYTF.

This chain connects TRBV30 to TRBJ1-1; 7 bases map to TRBD1. The trim removed 2 bases at V and 5 bases at J, leaving 11 bases unmatched. Germline assignment: CDR1 GTSNPN and CDR2 SVGIG (reference sequence). The CDR3 spans 15 residues. The DNA for the CDR3 is TGTGCCTGGAGTATTATTGACAGGGTAGGGACTGAAGCTTTCTTT. The encoded protein is CAWSIIDRVGTEAFF.

This chain links TRBV11-2 with TRBJ1-2, with D uncertain. Deletions cut 2 bases from V and 5 bases from J, with 12 bases between. The CDR3 is 14 amino acids. Germline values: CDR1 SGHAT, CDR2 FQNNGV. CDR3 sequence: CASSLSAQAYGYTF. In nucleotides, the CDR3 is TGTGCCAGCAGCTTATCAGCTCAGGCGTATGGCTACACCTTC.

The chain has TRBV11-3 and TRBJ1-6, with D tentatively TRBD1 (5 bases). Germline-derived CDR1 and CDR2 are SGHNT and YENEEA. Trimming left V 3 bases short and J 7 bases short, with 19 bases between. The CDR3 covers 17 residues. The CDR3, as DNA: TGTGCCAGCAGCTTGGGCTCGTGGGACTTTGTGAATTCACCCCTCCACTTT. Its protein is CASSLGSWDFVNSPLHF. The entire variable domain, with the rest obtained from reference TRBV11-3 and TRBJ1-6, is as follows: EAGVVQSPRYKIIEKKQPVAFWCNPISGHNTLYWYLQNLGQGPELLIRYENEEAVDDSQLPKDRFSAERLKGVDSTLKIQPAELGDSAVYLCASSLGSWDFVNSPLHFGNGTRLTVT.